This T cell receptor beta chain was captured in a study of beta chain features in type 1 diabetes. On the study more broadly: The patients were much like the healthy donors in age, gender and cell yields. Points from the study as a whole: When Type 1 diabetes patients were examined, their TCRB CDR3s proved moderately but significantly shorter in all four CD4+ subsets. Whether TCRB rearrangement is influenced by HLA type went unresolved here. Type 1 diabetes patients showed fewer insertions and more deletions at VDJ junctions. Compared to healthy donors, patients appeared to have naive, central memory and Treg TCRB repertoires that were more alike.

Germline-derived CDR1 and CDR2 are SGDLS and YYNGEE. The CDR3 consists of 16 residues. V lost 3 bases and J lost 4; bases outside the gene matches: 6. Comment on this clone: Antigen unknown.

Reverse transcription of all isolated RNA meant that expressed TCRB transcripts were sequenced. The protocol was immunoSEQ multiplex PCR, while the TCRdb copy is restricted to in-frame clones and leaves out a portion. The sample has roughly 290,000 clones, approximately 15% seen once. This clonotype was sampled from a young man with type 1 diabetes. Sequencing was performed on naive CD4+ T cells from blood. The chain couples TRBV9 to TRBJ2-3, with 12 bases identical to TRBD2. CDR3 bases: TGTGCCAGCAGCGCCCTAGCGGGAGGGCCTCCAGATACGCAGTATTTT. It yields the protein CASSALAGGPPDTQYF.